Listed below are T cell receptor beta chains from one sample, sequenced in a study of cytomegalovirus exposure and HLA in healthy donors. Produced via immunoSEQ multiplex PCR; TCRdb's table is partial and in-frame only. Its table records about 200,000 clones. The sequenced sample was PBMCs. The source of these receptors is a man younger than 40 in good health and CMV-seronegative. The CDR3 runs from the conserved cysteine through the conserved F or W. The order of the fields is J gene, V gene, D gene, CDR3 DNA, CDR3 protein. D genes are given only for firm matches.

TRBJ1-5,TRBV5-1,TRBD1,TGCGCCAGCAGCTCCGGGACAGGTTCTTATAGCAATCAGCCCCAGCATTTT,CASSSGTGSYSNQPQHF
TRBJ2-5,TRBV10-3,TRBD2,TGTGCCATCAGCCGAGCGGGGGGCGAAGAGACCCAGTACTTC,CAISRAGGEETQYF
TRBJ2-5,TRBV19,TRBD1,TGTGCCAGTAGCCTGGGAGGACAGGGGGTTCGGGAGACCCAGTACTTC,CASSLGGQGVRETQYF
TRBJ2-3,TRBV7-2,TRBD1,TGTGCCAGCACACGACAGGGAGCCGATACGCAGTATTTT,CASTRQGADTQYF
TRBJ1-5,TRBV4-2,-,TGTGCCAGCAGCCAAGACACCGGGCAGCCCCAGCATTTT,CASSQDTGQPQHF
TRBJ1-4,TRBV7-2,TRBD1,TGTGCCAGCAGCTCGTGGACAGGGAGCGAAAAACTGTTTTTT,CASSSWTGSEKLFF
TRBJ1-2,TRBV5-6,-,TGTGCCAGCAGCTGGATACAGGGCGTCTATGGCTACACCTTC,CASSWIQGVYGYTF
TRBJ1-4,TRBV7-2,TRBD1,TGTGCCAGCAGCTTTGGTGGGACAGTGATTGAAAAACTGTTTTTT,CASSFGGTVIEKLFF
TRBJ2-1,TRBV5-1,TRBD2,TGCGCCAGCAGCTTGACGATAGCGGGAGACAATGAGCAGTTCTTC,CASSLTIAGDNEQFF
TRBJ2-5,TRBV11-2,TRBD2,TGTGCCAGCAGCCCTTACCCGGGGGGTGGAGAGACCCAGTACTTC,CASSPYPGGGETQYF
TRBJ2-1,TRBV2,-,TGTGCCGGCTACCGGGACTCGCGCGATGAGCAGTTCTTC,CAGYRDSRDEQFF
TRBJ1-4,TRBV5-4,-,TGTGCCAGCAGCTTCTGGTCGGCAGGCCGTAATGAAAAACTGTTTTTT,CASSFWSAGRNEKLFF
TRBJ1-3,TRBV6-5,-,TGTGCCAGCAGTTTCGACAGAGACTCCGGAAACACCATATATTTT,CASSFDRDSGNTIYF
TRBJ2-3,TRBV27,-,TGTGCCAGCAGTCCCCGGAGGGGTTTTTTCACAGATACGCAGTATTTT,CASSPRRGFFTDTQYF
TRBJ2-6,TRBV11-3,-,TGTGCCAGCAGCCATGACAGGTCTGGGGCCAACGTCCTGACTTTC,CASSHDRSGANVLTF
TRBJ2-1,TRBV5-4,TRBD1,TGTGCCAGCACCCCCGGACAGGGGGCTACTAAATTCGGTAATGAGCAGTTCTTC,CASTPGQGATKFGNEQFF
TRBJ1-2,TRBV28,TRBD1,TGTGCCAGCAGTTTCCTGACAGGGGGCAATGGTGGCTACACCTTC,CASSFLTGGNGGYTF
TRBJ2-7,TRBV6-1,-,TGTGCCAGCAGTGAAGCTAGCGGTTCCTACGAGCAGTACTTC,CASSEASGSYEQYF
TRBJ2-5,TRBV5-1,TRBD1,TGCGCCAGCAGCTTCGGACAGGGGGAAGAGACCCAGTACTTC,CASSFGQGEETQYF
TRBJ1-5,TRBV29-1,TRBD1,TGCAGCGTTCCACAGGGGGCAAATAGCAATCAGCCCCAGCATTTT,CSVPQGANSNQPQHF
TRBJ2-7,TRBV27,-,TGTGCCAGCAGTCTGAGGGCTACAGACTACGAGCAGTACTTC,CASSLRATDYEQYF
TRBJ2-7,TRBV7-6,TRBD1,TGTGCCAGCAGCCCCGGGACAGGGACTCGCGAGCAGTACTTC,CASSPGTGTREQYF
TRBJ2-1,TRBV18,-,TGTGCCAGCTCACCGATGGACAGCGGTACCGATGAGCAGTTCTTC,CASSPMDSGTDEQFF
TRBJ1-2,TRBV28,TRBD1,TGTGCCAGCAGTAACCGGGACAGAATCTATGGCTACACCTTC,CASSNRDRIYGYTF
TRBJ2-5,TRBV6-5,-,TGTGCCAGCAGTTACTCGACGTTGCAGGCCCGGGAGACCCAGTACTTC,CASSYSTLQARETQYF